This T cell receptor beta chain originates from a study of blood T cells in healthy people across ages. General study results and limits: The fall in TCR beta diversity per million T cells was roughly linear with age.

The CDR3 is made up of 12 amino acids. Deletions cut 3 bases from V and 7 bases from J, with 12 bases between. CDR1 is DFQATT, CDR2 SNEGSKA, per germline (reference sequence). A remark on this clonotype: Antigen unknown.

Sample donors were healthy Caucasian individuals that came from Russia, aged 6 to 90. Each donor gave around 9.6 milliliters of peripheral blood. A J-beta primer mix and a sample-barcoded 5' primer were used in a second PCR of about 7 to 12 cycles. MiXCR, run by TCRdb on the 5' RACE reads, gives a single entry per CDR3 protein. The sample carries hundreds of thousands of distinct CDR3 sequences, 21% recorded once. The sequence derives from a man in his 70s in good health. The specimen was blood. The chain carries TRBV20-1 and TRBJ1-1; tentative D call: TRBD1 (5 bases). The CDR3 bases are TGCAGTGCTAGCTTAGGCGACAGTGAAGCTTTCTTT. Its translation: CSASLGDSEAFF.